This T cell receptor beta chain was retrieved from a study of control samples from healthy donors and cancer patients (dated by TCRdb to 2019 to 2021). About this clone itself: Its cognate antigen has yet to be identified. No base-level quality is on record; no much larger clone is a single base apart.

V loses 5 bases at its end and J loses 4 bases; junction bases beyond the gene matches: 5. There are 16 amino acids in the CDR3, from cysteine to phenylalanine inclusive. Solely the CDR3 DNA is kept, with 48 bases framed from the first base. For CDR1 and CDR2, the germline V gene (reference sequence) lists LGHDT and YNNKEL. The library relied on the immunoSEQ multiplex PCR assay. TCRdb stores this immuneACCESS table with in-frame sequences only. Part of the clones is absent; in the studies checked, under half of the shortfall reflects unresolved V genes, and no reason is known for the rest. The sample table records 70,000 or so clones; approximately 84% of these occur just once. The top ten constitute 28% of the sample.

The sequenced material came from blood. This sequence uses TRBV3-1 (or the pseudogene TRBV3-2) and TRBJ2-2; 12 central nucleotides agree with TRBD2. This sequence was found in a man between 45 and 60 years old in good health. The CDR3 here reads CASSVTSGGVTGELFF. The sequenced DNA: TGTGCCAGCAGCGTGACTAGCGGGGGCGTCACCGGGGAGCTGTTTTTT.